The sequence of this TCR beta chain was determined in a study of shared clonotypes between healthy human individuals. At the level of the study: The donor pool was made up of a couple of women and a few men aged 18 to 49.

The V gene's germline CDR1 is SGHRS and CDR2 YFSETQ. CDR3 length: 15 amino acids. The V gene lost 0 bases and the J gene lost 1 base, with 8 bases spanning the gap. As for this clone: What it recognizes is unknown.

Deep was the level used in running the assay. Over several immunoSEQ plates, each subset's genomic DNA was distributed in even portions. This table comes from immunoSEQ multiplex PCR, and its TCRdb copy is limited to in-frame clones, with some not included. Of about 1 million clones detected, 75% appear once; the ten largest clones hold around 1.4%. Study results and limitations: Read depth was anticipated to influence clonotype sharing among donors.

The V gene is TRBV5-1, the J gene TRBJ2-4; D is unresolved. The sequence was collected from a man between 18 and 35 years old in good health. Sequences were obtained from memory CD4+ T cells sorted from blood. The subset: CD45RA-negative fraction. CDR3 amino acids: CASSLGTPAKNIQYF. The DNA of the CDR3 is TGCGCCAGCAGCTTGGGGACCCCGGCCAAAAACATTCAGTACTTC.